The entry that follows covers one T cell receptor beta chain sequence. The sample belongs to a study of blood T cell repertoires in COVID-19. On the study more broadly: Whether acute or convalescent, the COVID-19 samples came from the United States, Italy and Spain. The analysed material was cDNA or gDNA that came from T cells, B-cell-depleted T cells, or PBMCs.

Method: immunoSEQ multiplex PCR; TCRdb's copy keeps in-frame clones and lacks some. The sample yields over 150,000 clones, roughly 88% seen once. CDR1 LNHNV and CDR2 YYDKDF come from the germline V gene (reference sequence). This CDR3 is built from 15 residues. Trimming took 4 bases from V and 6 from J, leaving 16 bases between them. The J gene is TRBJ1-5, the V gene TRBV15, with D maybe TRBD1 (6 bases). The sequencing input was peripheral blood. The source is a human donor in a cohort sampled during active COVID-19. The CDR3, as DNA: TGTGCCACCAGCACCGGGGGGGCGTCTCGTCAGCCCCAGCATTTT. It is translated as CATSTGGASRQPQHF.